This TCR beta chain was documented in a study of shared clonotypes between healthy human individuals. Study results and caveats: A handful of donors shared about 4.5% of their naive CD4 clonotypes.

CDR1 is MNHEY and CDR2 is SMNVEV in the germline V gene (reference sequence). V was pared by 5 bases and J by 6 bases, with 11 bases of the junction left unmatched. The CDR3 is 15 amino acids. About this clone: Its antigen is undetermined.

The table came from immunoSEQ multiplex PCR; TCRdb's copy has only in-frame clones and leaves some out. Among about 2 million clones listed, 90% to 95% were seen once. Input material: naive CD4+ T cells sorted from blood. Noted subset: CD45RA+ positively selected. This sequence was found in a man younger than 35 in good health. This chain connects TRBV27 to TRBJ2-7, with 9 bases identical to TRBD1. The CDR3 bases are TGTGCCAGCAGTACTCCCGGGACAGGGAAGTCCGAGCAGTACTTC. This codes for CASSTPGTGKSEQYF.